This TCR beta chain appears in the sequencing data of a study of regulatory T cells in long-lasting Graves disease (dated by TCRdb to the early 2020s). With respect to the entire study: In the newly diagnosed Graves' disease group, patients had been taking antithyroid drugs for less than 3 months. A total of some 33 samples were covered by TCR sequencing, comprising some 13 persistent and about 20 newly diagnosed Graves' disease patients. This study used TCR sequencing and RNA sequencing of peripheral blood to compare persistent Graves' disease patients against newly diagnosed Graves' disease patients. The study took place in China and was registered as a clinical trial.

The method was multiplex PCR. Instrument used: Illumina HiSeq 4000. To build TCR beta libraries, CDR3 regions were amplified by Arm-PCR using iRepertoire HTBI primers. PCR products were gel purified before sequencing. Turning to the authors' computational methods: A total of roughly 67 TRBV and 14 TRBJ segments were identified across samples and were used for gene usage analysis of CDR3 amino acid clonotypes. Filtered high-quality paired reads were merged into contigs using COPE and FqMerger. Contigs were aligned with BLAST to IMGT TRBV, TRBD and TRBJ reference genes, and CDR3 was defined per IMGT. Any clonotype with a frequency above 0.1% was counted as a highly expanded clone. Shannon entropy served as the measure of repertoire diversity, while the Gini coefficient captured V-J evenness. Clonotypes shared by more than one individual were considered public. TCRdb redid the processing of the public reads, applying fastp at Q25 and MiXCR, and retained in-frame beta chains. Rows merge per CDR3 protein into single entries with the most common DNA and genes. The authors' filters were not applied to this entry. The sample table lists 300,000 to 400,000 distinct CDR3 sequences, around 16% of them with a count of one. The leading ten clones occupy 22% of the sample.

Points the paper makes about the study in general: Sequencing and analysis were restricted to the TCR beta chain. Persistent patients shared more public clonotypes among themselves (around 2,700) than newly diagnosed patients did (over 950). The authors noted that the small sample size was a limitation that may lower accuracy. Persistent disease showed preferential use of TRBV28, TRBJ1-2 and TRBJ2-5, whereas newly diagnosed disease favored TRBV20-1 and TRBJ2-1. Persistent Graves' disease patients showed lower TCR Shannon entropy and fewer highly expanded clones than newly diagnosed patients, suggesting clonal expansion. Only peripheral blood was studied, because thyroid tissue, the primary lesion, was inaccessible.

As to this clonotype: Its antigen remains undetermined. The input lacks base qualities; no much larger clone sits a single base away.

There are 13 amino acids in the CDR3, from cysteine to phenylalanine inclusive. The DNA shown is the 39-base CDR3, in frame from base 1. In the germline V gene, CDR1 corresponds to MNHEY and CDR2 to SVGEGT. The germline V and J ends show losses of 8 bases and 6 bases respectively, and no gene match explains 3 bases of the junction. The time point label of this sample denotes: newly diagnosed GD, antithyroid drugs for less than 3 months. For both TCR sequencing and RNA sequencing, RNA was extracted from PBMCs using TRIzol. The diagnosis of Graves' disease was made according to American Thyroid Association guidelines. Recruitment of patients was carried out at an endocrinology department in Xi'an, China. Each patient gave roughly 10 milliliters of peripheral blood, collected in an EDTA anticoagulant tube. Ficoll Paque Plus density gradient separation was used to isolate PBMCs, and no further T cell sorting was done. RNA quality was checked with an Agilent 2100 Bioanalyzer and agarose gel, and concentration with a NanoDrop 2000.

The source material was peripheral blood mononuclear cells (PBMCs), sampled at new diagnosis, from a patient treated with antithyroid drugs. The receptor comes from a female donor with Graves disease. The rearrangement joined TRBV6-2 or TRBV6-3 to TRBJ2-2; 10 bases in between match TRBD1. This receptor carries the CDR3 CASGQGVAGELFF. The nucleotide sequence is given as TGTGCCAGCGGACAGGGGGTTGCCGGGGAGCTGTTTTTT.